This TCR beta chain is from a study of OX40 agonist ivuxolimab in advanced cancers. Study overall: Enrolled patients in dose escalation had cancers that were hepatocellular carcinoma, melanoma, renal cell or head and neck cancer.

There are 14 residues in the CDR3. Germline V gives CDR1 MNHEY, CDR2 SVGAGI. V was pared by 2 bases and J by 8 bases, with 5 bases of the junction left unmatched. The data were produced by immunoSEQ multiplex PCR, yet TCRdb's version contains in-frame clones alone and is incomplete. The data contain tens of thousands of clones, just under 90% of them seen just once; the ten biggest clones take up approximately 10%. With baseline, cycle 4 day 1, and cycle 7 day 1 as timepoints, blood was sampled. The chain employs TRBV6-5 and TRBJ1-1; 10 nucleotides match TRBD1. This specimen consisted of CD4+ or CD8+ T cells sorted from blood, obtained in a trial of the OX40 agonist ivuxolimab. The clonotype originates from an adult with an advanced solid tumor such as melanoma, head and neck, liver or kidney cancer. The CDR3 DNA reads as TGTGCCAGCAGTTACGAGACAGGGGGCTCGGAAGCTTTCTTT. Translated: CASSYETGGSEAFF.